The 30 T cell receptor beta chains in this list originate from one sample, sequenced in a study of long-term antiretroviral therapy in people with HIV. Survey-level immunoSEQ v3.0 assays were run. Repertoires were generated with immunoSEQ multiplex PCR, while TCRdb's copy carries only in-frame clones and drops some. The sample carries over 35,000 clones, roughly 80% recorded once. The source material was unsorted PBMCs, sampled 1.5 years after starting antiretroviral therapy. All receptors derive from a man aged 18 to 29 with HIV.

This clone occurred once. The DNA of the CDR3 is TGTGCCAGCAGTAAGGACGGCGAAAGCTCCTACGAGCAGTACTTC. Residues: CASSKDGESSYEQYF. The chain recombines TRBV6-6 with TRBJ2-7, with D hard to call. This CDR3 is 15 amino acids long. The germline CDR1 and CDR2 sequences are MNHNY and SVGAGI (reference sequence). V lost 5 bases and J lost 0, with 14 bases in between.

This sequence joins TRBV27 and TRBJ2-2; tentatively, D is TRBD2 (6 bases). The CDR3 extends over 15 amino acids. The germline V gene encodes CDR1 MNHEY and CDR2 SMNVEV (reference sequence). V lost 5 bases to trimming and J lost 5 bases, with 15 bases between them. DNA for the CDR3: TGTGCCAGCAGTCTCAACAACGGAGGGACCGGGGAGCTGTTTTTT. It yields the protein CASSLNNGGTGELFF.

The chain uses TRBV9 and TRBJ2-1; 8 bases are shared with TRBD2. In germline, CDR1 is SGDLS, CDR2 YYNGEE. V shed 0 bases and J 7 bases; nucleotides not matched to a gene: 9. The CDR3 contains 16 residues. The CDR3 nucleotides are TGTGCCAGCAGCGTAGGGATTACCGGGACTAGGAATGAGCAGTTCTTC. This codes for CASSVGITGTRNEQFF.

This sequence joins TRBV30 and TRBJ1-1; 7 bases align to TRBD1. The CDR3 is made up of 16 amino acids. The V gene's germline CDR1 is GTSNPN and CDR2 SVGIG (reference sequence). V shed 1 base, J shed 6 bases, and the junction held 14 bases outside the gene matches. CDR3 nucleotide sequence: TGTGCCTGGAGTGGACAGGGAACAGGCCAAGGGGCTGAAGCTTTCTTT. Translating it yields CAWSGQGTGQGAEAFF.

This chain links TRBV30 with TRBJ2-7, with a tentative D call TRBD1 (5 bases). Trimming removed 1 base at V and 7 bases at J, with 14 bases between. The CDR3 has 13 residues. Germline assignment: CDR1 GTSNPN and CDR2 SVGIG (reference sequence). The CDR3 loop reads CAWSGRGNGEQYF. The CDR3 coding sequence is TGTGCCTGGAGTGGAAGGGGCAACGGGGAGCAGTACTTC.

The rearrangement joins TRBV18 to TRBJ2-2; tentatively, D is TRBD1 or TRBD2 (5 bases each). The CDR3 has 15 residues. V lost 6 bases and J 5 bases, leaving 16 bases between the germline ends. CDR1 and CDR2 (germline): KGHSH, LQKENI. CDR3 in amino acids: CASSLRDPGTGELFF. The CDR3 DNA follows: TGTGCCAGCTCTCTCCGGGACCCAGGAACCGGGGAGCTGTTTTTT.

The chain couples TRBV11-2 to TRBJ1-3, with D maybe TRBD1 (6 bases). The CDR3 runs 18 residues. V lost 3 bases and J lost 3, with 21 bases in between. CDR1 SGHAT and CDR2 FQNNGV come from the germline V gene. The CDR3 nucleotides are TGTGCCAGCAGCTTCCGAGTCCTGGGGGCATATGGTGGAAACACCATATATTTT. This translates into CASSFRVLGAYGGNTIYF.

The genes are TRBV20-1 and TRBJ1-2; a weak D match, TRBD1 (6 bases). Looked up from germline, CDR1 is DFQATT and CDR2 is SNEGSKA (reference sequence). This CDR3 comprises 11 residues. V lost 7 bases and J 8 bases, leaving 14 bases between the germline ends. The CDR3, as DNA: TGCAGTGTTAGGGGGGTCGAGGGCTACACCTTC. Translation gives CSVRGVEGYTF.

The CDR3 loop reads CASSSIDLEQFF. The CDR3, as DNA: TGTGCCAGCAGTTCCATCGACCTTGAGCAGTTCTTC. The J gene is TRBJ2-1, the V gene TRBV27; D is ambiguous. V lost 4 bases and J lost 9, with 10 bases in between. The CDR3 covers 12 residues. Germline-derived CDR1 and CDR2 are MNHEY and SMNVEV (reference sequence).

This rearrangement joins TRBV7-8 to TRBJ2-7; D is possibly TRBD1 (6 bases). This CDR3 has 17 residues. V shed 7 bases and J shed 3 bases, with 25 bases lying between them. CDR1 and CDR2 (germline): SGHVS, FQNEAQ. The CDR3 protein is CASTARGRATRGYEQYF. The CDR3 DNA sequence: TGTGCCAGCACCGCCAGGGGACGGGCCACGAGGGGCTACGAGCAGTACTTC. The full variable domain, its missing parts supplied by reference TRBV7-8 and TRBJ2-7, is GAGVSQSPRYKVAKRGQDVALRCDPISGHVSLFWYQQALGQGPEFLTYFQNEAQLDKSGLPSDRFFAERPEGSVSTLKIQRTQQEDSAVYLCASTARGRATRGYEQYFGPGTRLTVT.

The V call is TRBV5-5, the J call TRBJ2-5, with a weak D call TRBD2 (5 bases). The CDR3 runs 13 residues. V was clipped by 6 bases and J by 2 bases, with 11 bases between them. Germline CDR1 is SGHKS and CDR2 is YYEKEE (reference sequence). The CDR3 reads CASILALQETQYF. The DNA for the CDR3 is TGTGCCAGCATCCTAGCACTACAAGAGACCCAGTACTTC. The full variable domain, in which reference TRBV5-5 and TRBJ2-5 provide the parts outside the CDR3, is DAGVTQSPTHLIKTRGQQVTLRCSPISGHKSVSWYQQVLGQGPQFIFQYYEKEERGRGNFPDRFSARQFPNYSSELNVNALLLGDSALYLCASILALQETQYFGPGTRLLVL.

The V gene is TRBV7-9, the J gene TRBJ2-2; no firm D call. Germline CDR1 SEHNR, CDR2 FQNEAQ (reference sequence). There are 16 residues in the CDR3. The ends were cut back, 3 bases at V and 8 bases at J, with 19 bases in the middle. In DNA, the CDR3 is TGTGCCAGCAGCTTGAGCCTTTTTCAGAAATCTGGGGAGCTGTTTTTT. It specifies CASSLSLFQKSGELFF.

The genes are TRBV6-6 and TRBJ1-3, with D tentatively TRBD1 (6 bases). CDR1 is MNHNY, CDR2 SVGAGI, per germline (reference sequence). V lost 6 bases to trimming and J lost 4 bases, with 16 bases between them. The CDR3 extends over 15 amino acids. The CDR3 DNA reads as TGTGCCAGCAGCCAATCACAGGGTTCAGGAAACACCATATATTTT. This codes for CASSQSQGSGNTIYF.

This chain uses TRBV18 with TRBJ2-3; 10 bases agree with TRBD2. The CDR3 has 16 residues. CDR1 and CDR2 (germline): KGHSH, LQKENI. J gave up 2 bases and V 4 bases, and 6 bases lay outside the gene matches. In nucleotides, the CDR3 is TGTGCCAGCTCACGTGAGCGGGAGGGCCCCACAGATACGCAGTATTTT. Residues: CASSREREGPTDTQYF.

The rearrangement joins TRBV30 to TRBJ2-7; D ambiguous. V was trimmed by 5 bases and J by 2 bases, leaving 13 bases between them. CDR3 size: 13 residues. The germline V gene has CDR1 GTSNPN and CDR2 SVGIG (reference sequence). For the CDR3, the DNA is TGTGCCTGGTGCAAGACCGACGCCTACGAGCAGTACTTC. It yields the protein CAWCKTDAYEQYF.

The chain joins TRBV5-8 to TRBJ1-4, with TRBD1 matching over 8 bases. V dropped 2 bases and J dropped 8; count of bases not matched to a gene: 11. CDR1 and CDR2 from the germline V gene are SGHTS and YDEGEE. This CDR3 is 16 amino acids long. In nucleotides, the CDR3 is TGTGCCAGCAGCTTTAGCCGGGGACAGGTCGGCGAAAAACTGTTTTTT. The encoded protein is CASSFSRGQVGEKLFF.

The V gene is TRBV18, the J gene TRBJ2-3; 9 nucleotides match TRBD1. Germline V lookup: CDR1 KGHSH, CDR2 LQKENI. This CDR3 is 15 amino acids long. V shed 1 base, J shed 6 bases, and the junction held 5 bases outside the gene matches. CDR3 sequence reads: CASSPRTGARDTQYF. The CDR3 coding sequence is TGTGCCAGCTCACCACGGACAGGGGCTAGGGATACGCAGTATTTT.

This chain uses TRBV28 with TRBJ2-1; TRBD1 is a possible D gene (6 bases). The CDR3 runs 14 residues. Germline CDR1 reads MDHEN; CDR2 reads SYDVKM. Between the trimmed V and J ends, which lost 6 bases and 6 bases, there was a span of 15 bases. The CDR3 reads CASSLLDSPNEQFF. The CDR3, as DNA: TGTGCCAGCAGCCTACTGGACAGCCCCAATGAGCAGTTCTTC.

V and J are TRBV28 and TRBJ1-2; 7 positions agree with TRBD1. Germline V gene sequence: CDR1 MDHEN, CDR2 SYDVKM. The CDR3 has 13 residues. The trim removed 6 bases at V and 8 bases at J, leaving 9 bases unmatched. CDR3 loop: CASRPGQVVGYTF. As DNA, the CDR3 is TGTGCCAGCAGACCTGGACAGGTCGTCGGCTACACCTTC.

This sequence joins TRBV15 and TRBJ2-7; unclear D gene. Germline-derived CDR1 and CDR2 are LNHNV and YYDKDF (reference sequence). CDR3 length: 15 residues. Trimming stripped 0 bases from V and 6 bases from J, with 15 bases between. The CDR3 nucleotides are TGTGCCACCAGCAGAGATCTTGGCGGTTATGCCGAGCAGTACTTC. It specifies CATSRDLGGYAEQYF.

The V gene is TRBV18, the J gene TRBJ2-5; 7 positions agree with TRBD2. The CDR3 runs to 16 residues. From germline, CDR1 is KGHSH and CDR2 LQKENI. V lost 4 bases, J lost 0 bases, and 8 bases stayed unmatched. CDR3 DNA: TGTGCCAGCTCACGCGGGAGACCCGAGTACCAAGAGACCCAGTACTTC. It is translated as CASSRGRPEYQETQYF.

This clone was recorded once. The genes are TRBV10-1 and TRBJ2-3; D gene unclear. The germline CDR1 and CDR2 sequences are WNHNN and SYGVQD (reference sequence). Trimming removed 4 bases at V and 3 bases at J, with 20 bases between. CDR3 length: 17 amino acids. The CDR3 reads CASSVLKWHRRTDTQYF. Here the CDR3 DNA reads TGCGCCAGCAGTGTCTTGAAGTGGCACAGAAGAACAGATACGCAGTATTTT.

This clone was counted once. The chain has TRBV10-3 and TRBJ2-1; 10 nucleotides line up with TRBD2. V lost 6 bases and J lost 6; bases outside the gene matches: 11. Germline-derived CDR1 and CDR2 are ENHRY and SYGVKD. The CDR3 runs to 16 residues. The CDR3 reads CAIRKGLAGVVNEQFF. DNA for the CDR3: TGTGCCATCAGAAAGGGGCTAGCGGGAGTTGTCAATGAGCAGTTCTTC.

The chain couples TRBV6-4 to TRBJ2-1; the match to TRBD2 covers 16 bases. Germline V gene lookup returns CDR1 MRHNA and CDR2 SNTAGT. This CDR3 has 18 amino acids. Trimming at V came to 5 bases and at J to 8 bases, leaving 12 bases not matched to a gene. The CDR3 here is CASSSGTSGRAEEDEQFF. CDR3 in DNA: TGTGCCAGCAGTTCCGGGACTAGCGGGAGGGCCGAGGAAGATGAGCAGTTCTTC.

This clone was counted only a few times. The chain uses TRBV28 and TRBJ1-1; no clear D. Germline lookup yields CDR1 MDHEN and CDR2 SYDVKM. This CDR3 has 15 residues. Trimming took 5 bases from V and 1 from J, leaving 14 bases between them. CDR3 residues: CASSPSLVPNTEAFF. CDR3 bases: TGTGCCAGCAGTCCCTCCCTTGTCCCGAACACTGAAGCTTTCTTT.

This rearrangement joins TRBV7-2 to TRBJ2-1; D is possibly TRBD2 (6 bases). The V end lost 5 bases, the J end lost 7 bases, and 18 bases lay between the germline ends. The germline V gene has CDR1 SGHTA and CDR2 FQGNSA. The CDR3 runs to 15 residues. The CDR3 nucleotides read TGTGCCAGCAGCGAAGTAGCGGAGCTGGGAAATGAGCAGTTCTTC. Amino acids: CASSEVAELGNEQFF.

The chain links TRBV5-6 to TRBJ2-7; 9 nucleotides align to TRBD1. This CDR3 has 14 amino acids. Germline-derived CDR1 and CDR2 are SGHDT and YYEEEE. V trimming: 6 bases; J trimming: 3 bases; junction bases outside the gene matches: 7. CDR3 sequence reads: CASNYRDRVYEQYF. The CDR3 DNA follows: TGTGCCAGCAATTACCGGGACAGGGTCTACGAGCAGTACTTC.

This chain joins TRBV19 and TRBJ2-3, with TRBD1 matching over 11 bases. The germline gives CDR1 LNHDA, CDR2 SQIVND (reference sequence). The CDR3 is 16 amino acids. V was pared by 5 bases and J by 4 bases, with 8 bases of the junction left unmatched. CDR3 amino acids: CASSLGTGGFADTQYF. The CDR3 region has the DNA TGTGCCAGTAGTCTAGGGACAGGGGGTTTCGCAGATACGCAGTATTTT.

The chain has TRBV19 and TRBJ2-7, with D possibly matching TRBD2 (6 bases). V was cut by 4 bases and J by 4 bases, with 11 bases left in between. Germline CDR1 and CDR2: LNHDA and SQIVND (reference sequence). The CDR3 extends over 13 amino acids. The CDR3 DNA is TGTGCCAGTAGTACCGGGACTTCGTACGAGCAGTACTTC. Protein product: CASSTGTSYEQYF.

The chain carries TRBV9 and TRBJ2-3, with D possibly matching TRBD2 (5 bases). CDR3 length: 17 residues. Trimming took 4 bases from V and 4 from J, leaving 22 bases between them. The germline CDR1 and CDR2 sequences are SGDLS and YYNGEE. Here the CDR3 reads CASSPGPGGVVSDTQYF. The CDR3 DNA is TGTGCCAGCAGCCCTGGCCCAGGAGGAGTAGTCTCAGATACGCAGTATTTT.